This passage covers 5 T cell receptor beta chains from one sample sequenced in a study of cytomegalovirus exposure and HLA in healthy donors. PCR primers comprised 60 Vbeta and 13 Jbeta primers. Here immunoSEQ multiplex PCR was the method, and the copy in TCRdb shows in-frame clones only, minus some. This sample has 200,000 to 250,000 clones, with 83% found just once. Sequenced material: PBMCs. The receptors were gathered from a girl aged 10 to 17 in good health and CMV-seronegative.

The chain recombines TRBV18 with TRBJ2-1, with TRBD1 matching over 10 bases. CDR1 KGHSH and CDR2 LQKENI come from the germline V gene. J was trimmed by 2 bases and V by 3 bases; bases with no gene match: 4. The length of the CDR3 is 16 residues. The DNA for the CDR3 is TGTGCCAGCTCACCCACGACAGGGGGCACCTACAATGAGCAGTTCTTC. Amino acid sequence: CASSPTTGGTYNEQFF.

This chain joins TRBV7-2 and TRBJ2-7; TRBD2 agrees at 7 bases. Germline V gives CDR1 SGHTA, CDR2 FQGNSA. The V segment lost 10 bases and the J segment 3 bases; nucleotides outside the gene matches: 9. CDR3 length: 13 residues. This CDR3 reads CAIKSGESYEQYF. The CDR3 DNA sequence: TGTGCCATCAAAAGCGGGGAGAGCTACGAGCAGTACTTC.

DNA of the CDR3: TGTGCCAGCTCAGTCGAACACGGGAGCGCCTACGAGCAGTACTTC. It specifies CASSVEHGSAYEQYF. This chain connects TRBV18 to TRBJ2-7; D might be TRBD2 (6 bases). Between the trimmed V and J ends, which lost 5 bases and 2 bases, there was a span of 16 bases. Germline V lookup: CDR1 KGHSH, CDR2 LQKENI. This CDR3 comprises 15 residues.

This chain uses TRBV28 with TRBJ2-3; tentatively, D is TRBD2 (6 bases). With 6 bases removed from V and 4 bases from J, the gap between germline ends came to 11 bases. Germline assignment: CDR1 MDHEN and CDR2 SYDVKM. The CDR3 length is 13 residues. The DNA of the CDR3 is TGTGCCAGCAGCCTACTAGCTCCAGATACGCAGTATTTT. Encoded protein: CASSLLAPDTQYF.

This sequence joins TRBV30 and TRBJ2-6; maybe TRBD1 (6 bases). The CDR3 runs to 16 residues. Germline CDR1 and CDR2: GTSNPN and SVGIG (reference sequence). V dropped 4 bases and J dropped 0 bases, with 13 bases sitting between them. Here the CDR3 reads CAWTRQVLSGANVLTF. The CDR3 region has the DNA TGTGCCTGGACCCGACAGGTACTCTCTGGGGCCAACGTCCTGACTTTC.